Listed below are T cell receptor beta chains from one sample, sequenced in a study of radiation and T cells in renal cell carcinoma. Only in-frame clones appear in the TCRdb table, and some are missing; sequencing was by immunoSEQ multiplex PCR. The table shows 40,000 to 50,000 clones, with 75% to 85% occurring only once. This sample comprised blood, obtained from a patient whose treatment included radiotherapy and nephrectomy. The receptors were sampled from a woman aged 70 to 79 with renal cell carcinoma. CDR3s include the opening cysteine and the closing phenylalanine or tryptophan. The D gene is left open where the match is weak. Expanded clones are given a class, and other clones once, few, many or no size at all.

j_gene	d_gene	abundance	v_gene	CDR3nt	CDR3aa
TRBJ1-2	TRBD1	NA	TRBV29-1	TGCAGCGTTGGGGAATGGGACAGCCCCTATGGCTACACCTTC	CSVGEWDSPYGYTF
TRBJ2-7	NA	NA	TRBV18	TGTGCCAGCTCACCACCCGCGGAGACCTACGAGCAGTACTTC	CASSPPAETYEQYF
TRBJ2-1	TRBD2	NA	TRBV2	TGTGCCAGCAGTGAGTGGACTAGTGGAAACGGGCAGTTCTTC	CASSEWTSGNGQFF
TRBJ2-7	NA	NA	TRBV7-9	TGTGCCAGCAGCTCCCCCGCCCAGGGGAGCATCTACGAGCAGTACTTC	CASSSPAQGSIYEQYF
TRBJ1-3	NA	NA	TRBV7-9	TGTGCCAGCAGCCCCCCCATAATAAACACCATATATTTT	CASSPPIINTIYF
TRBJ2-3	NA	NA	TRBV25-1	TGTGCCAGCAGTGAAGCTTTTGTAGCGGCGACAGATACGCAGTATTTT	CASSEAFVAATDTQYF
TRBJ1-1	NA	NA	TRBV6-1	TGTGCCAGCAAATGGACAGCCACTGAAGCTTTCTTT	CASKWTATEAFF
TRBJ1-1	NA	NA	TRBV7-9	TGTGCCAGCAGCCTCGCGGCGCAGGTTGAAGCTTTCTTT	CASSLAAQVEAFF
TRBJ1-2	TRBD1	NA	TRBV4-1	TGCGCCAGCAGCCCTACCGGACAGGACTATGGCTACACCTTC	CASSPTGQDYGYTF
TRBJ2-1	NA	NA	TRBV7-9	TGTGCCAGCAGCTTCCTCGGGACGGCTTACAATGAGCAGTTCTTC	CASSFLGTAYNEQFF
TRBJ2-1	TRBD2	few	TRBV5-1	TGCGCCAGCAGGCCCGGTAGCGGGGACAATGAGCAGTTCTTC	CASRPGSGDNEQFF
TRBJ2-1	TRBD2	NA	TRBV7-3	TGTGCCAGCAGCTTTAGCGGGGGAAGCTCCTACAATGAGCAGTTCTTC	CASSFSGGSSYNEQFF
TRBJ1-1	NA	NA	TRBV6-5	TGTGCCAGCAAAGGGGAGGATGAAGCTTTCTTT	CASKGEDEAFF
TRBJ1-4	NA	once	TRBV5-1	TGCGCCAGCAGCCCGAGTCAGGGAGGTGAAAAACTGTTTTTT	CASSPSQGGEKLFF
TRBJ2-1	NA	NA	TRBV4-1	TGCGCCAGCAGCCACCTTGATTTACGGCTTGACAATGAGCAGTTCTTC	CASSHLDLRLDNEQFF
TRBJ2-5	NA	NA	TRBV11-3	TGTGCCAGCAGCTTAGACGGAGGAGACCGGGCCCAGTACTTC	CASSLDGGDRAQYF
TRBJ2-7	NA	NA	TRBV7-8	TGTGCCAGCAGCCGCCCGAGGGAGGCCTACGAGCAGTACTTC	CASSRPREAYEQYF
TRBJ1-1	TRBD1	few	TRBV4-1	TGCGCCAGCAGCCTCAGACAGGGGGCCAGCATGAACACTGAAGCTTTCTTT	CASSLRQGASMNTEAFF
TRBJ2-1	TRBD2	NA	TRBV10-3	TGTGCCATCAGTGAGTCTCCTAGCGGGAGGAATGAGCAGTTCTTC	CAISESPSGRNEQFF
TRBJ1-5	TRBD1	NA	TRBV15	TGTGCCACCAGCAGCACCCCGGGACAGCGGTCGCGTGATCAGCCCCAGCATTTT	CATSSTPGQRSRDQPQHF
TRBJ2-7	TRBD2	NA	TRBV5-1	TGCGCCAGCAGCTTGGCCCGGCTAGCGGACCGGGAGCAGTACTTC	CASSLARLADREQYF
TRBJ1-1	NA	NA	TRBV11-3	TGTGCCAGCAGCTGGACAGTGAACACTGAAGCTTTCTTT	CASSWTVNTEAFF
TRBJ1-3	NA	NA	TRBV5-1	TGCGCCAGCAGCTTGAATCCTGGAAACACCATATATTTT	CASSLNPGNTIYF
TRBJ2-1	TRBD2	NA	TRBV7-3	TGTGCCAGCAGCTTAGGGGCGGGAGAGTACAATGAGCAGTTCTTC	CASSLGAGEYNEQFF
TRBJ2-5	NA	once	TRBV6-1	TGTGCCAGCAGTGACCCATCGGGGTCGGGGGACGAGACCCAGTACTTC	CASSDPSGSGDETQYF
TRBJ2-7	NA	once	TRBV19	TGTGCCAGTGGGGGGCCGGGACCCTACTACGAGCAGTACTTC	CASGGPGPYYEQYF
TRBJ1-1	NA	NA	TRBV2	TGTGCCAGCAACTATCTGGAGGACACTGAAGCTTTCTTT	CASNYLEDTEAFF
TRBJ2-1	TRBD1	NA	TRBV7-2	TGTGCCAGCACGGACGGGACAGCTAACAATGAGCAGTTCTTC	CASTDGTANNEQFF
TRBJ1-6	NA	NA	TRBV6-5	TGTGCCAGCAGTTCCGACAGGTTAGGTAATTCACCCCTCCACTTT	CASSSDRLGNSPLHF
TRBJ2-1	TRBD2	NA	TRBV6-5	TGTGCCAGCAGTCCTCTTACGGGGGGGGTCAATGAGCAGTTCTTC	CASSPLTGGVNEQFF
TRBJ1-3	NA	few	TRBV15	TGTGCCACCAGCTTCGACCGCTCTGGAAACACCATATATTTT	CATSFDRSGNTIYF
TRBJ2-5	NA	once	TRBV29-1	TGCAGCGGATGGGACACGAACCAAGAGACCCAGTACTTC	CSGWDTNQETQYF
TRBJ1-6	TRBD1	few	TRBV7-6	TGTGCCAGCAGCTTGGGACAGTTCTATAATTCACCCCTCCACTTT	CASSLGQFYNSPLHF
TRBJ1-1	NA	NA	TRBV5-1	TGCGCCAGCAGCCCCGGGGGGGGCATCACTGAAGCTTTCTTT	CASSPGGGITEAFF
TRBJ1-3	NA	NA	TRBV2	TGTGCCAGCAGACAGGACCAAGCGGGAAACACCATATATTTT	CASRQDQAGNTIYF
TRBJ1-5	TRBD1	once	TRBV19	TGTGCCAGTACGAACAGGGGCCGGAATCAGCCCCAGCATTTT	CASTNRGRNQPQHF
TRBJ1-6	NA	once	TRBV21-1	TGTGCCAGCAGCAAAGAATCAAGGCCCCCCGGCCCCTCTTCACCCCTCCACTTT	CASSKESRPPGPSSPLHF
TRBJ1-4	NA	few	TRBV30	TGTGCCTGGAGTGTTGGAGGGGGTAATGAAAAACTGTTTTTT	CAWSVGGGNEKLFF
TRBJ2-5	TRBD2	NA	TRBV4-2	TGTGCCAGCAGCCAAGATCGTACTAGCGGGGAAGAGACCCAGTACTTC	CASSQDRTSGEETQYF
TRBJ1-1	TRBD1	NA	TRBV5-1	TGCGCCAGCAGCCCGGGACAGAACCTGAACACTGAAGCTTTCTTT	CASSPGQNLNTEAFF
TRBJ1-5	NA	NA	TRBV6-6	TGTGCCAGCAGCGAGGTGTGGAATAGCAATCAGCCCCAGCATTTT	CASSEVWNSNQPQHF
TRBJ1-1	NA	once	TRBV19	TGTGCCAGTAGGTCCAGGGCTTCTGAAGCTTTCTTT	CASRSRASEAFF
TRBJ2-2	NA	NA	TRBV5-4	TGTGCCAGCAGCTTTATAGCGATCGGGAAGACCGGGGAGCTGTTTTTT	CASSFIAIGKTGELFF
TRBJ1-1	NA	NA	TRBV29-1	TGCAGCGCCCCGGGACCCTCGAACACTGAAGCTTTCTTT	CSAPGPSNTEAFF
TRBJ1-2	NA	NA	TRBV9	TGTGCCAGCAGCGCAGGGGCTCTCTATGGCTACACCTTC	CASSAGALYGYTF
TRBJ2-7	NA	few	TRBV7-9	TGTGCCAGCAGCGGATTACAGGGCTACGAGCAGTACTTC	CASSGLQGYEQYF
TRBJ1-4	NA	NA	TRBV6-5	TGTGCCAGCAGTTACTCGGGGGGAAGTGATGAAAAACTGTTTTTT	CASSYSGGSDEKLFF
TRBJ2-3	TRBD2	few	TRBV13	TGTGCCAGCAGCTCAATTGGCAGCGGGGGGGCGTTTGTTACGCAGTATTTT	CASSSIGSGGAFVTQYF
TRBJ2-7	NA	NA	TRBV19	TGTGCCAGTAGTATAGATCTATCATTGGATACCGAGCAGTACTTC	CASSIDLSLDTEQYF
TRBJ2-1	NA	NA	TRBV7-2	TGTGCCAGCAGCTTAGGCCTCTACAATGAGCAGTTCTTC	CASSLGLYNEQFF
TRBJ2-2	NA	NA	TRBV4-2	TGTGCCAGCAGCCAACCTGGGACGGGAGTAAGAGGCGGGGAGCTGTTTTTT	CASSQPGTGVRGGELFF
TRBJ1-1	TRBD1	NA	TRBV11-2	TGTGCCAGCAGCTGGGGCCAAGGGGGCTTCACTGAAGCTTTCTTT	CASSWGQGGFTEAFF
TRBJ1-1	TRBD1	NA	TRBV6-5	TGTGCCAGCAGTTACTCGCAGGGGGGAGAAACTGAAGCTTTCTTT	CASSYSQGGETEAFF
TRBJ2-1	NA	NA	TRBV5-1	TGCGCCAGCAGCTTGACAGGGAACAATGAGCAGTTCTTC	CASSLTGNNEQFF
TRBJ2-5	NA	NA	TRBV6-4	TGTGCCACCTCTCGGGGCCAAGAGACCCAGTACTTC	CATSRGQETQYF
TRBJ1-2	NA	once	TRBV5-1	TGCGCCAGCAGCTTGGCCGGCAGGGCGGGCTACACCTTC	CASSLAGRAGYTF
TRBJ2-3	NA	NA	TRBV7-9	TGTGCCAGCAGCTCCCGGGACTGGGGAAGGGCAGATACGCAGTATTTT	CASSSRDWGRADTQYF
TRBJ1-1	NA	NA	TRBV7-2	TGTGCCAGCAAGGGGCAGGCGGGTGGGAACACTGAAGCTTTCTTT	CASKGQAGGNTEAFF
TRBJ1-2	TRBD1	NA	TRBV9	TGTGCCAGCAGCGTCACAGGGGGAGGCTACACCTTC	CASSVTGGGYTF